This TCR beta chain was recovered during a study of blood T cells in healthy people across ages. Overall study findings and caveats: Possibly confounding the expanded clonotype changes was the fact that donor CMV status was unknown. Age showed a roughly linear inverse relationship with TCR beta diversity per million T cells.

Germline V gene data show CDR1 as DFQATT and CDR2 as SNEGSKA (reference sequence). The CDR3 length is 20 residues. The V segment lost 5 bases and the J segment 0 bases; nucleotides outside the gene matches: 23. This clonotype showed up just a few times. Antigen unknown. The authors ran a second PCR of about 6 to 11 cycles using a sample-barcoded 5' primer and a J-beta primer mix. TCRdb recomputed calls from the 5' RACE reads with MiXCR, one row per CDR3 protein. Of roughly 800,000 distinct CDR3 sequences listed, 55% to 75% were seen once; the top ten hold approximately 21%. The TCR sequence derives from a man aged 30 to 39 in good health. The rearrangement joins TRBV20-1 to TRBJ2-3; 7 nucleotides line up with TRBD2. Sequences were obtained from blood. DNA of the CDR3: TGCAGTGCTTGGAACCCGGGGGGATTATATGCACACAGTAGCACAGATACGCAGTATTTT. Translating it yields CSAWNPGGLYAHSSTDTQYF.